Below, one TCR beta chain is given with its context. Its antigen remains undetermined. Base-call qualities are not available, and no considerably larger clone is one nucleotide away. This specimen belongs to a study of Ad26.COV2.S vaccination and SARS-CoV-2 variants (dated by TCRdb to the early 2020s). Looking at the study overall: Vaccine-arm donors were drawn from COV1001, a multicentre, randomized, double-blind, placebo-controlled phase I-IIa trial of Ad26.COV2.S in healthy adults. The specificity and breadth of SARS-CoV-2-reactive T cell receptors after Ad26.COV2.S vaccination were assessed by TCRbeta repertoire sequencing. A total of approximately 30 samples were included in the TCR-sequenced set, comprising around 19 Ad26.COV2.S vaccine recipients, 5 placebo recipients and 8 SARS-CoV-2 convalescent individuals. Trial participants were randomized into five groups of five: low-dose or high-dose Ad26.COV2.S given once or twice, or placebo on both occasions. Investigators did not know the trial group allocation while performing experiments and assessing outcomes. Ad26.COV2.S was administered intramuscularly at 5 x 10^10 or 1 x 10^11 viral particles, either as a single shot or as two shots given 56 days apart.

Results the study describes overall, beyond this receptor: Higher spike-specific TCR breadth was observed in Ad26.COV2.S recipients than in placebo recipients (P = 0.0014). Vaccine and placebo recipients had comparable non-spike TCR breadth, which fits with the vaccine containing only spike. The study lacked the statistical power to compare responses across vaccine doses or regimens. After vaccination, substantial breadth of spike-specific CD8+ and CD4+ T cell responses was reported. According to the authors, total T cell responses may have been underestimated by the TCR breadth and depth analyses.

TCRbeta CDR3 regions were sequenced with the immunoSEQ Assay. After extraction, genomic DNA underwent amplification by bias-controlled multiplex PCR, followed by high-throughput sequencing. On the study's bioinformatics: To quantify the absolute abundance of every unique TCRbeta CDR3 region, sequences were collapsed and filtered. Usable DNA was measured by amplifying reference genes present in all nucleated cells, and TCRbeta template counts were normalized to that usable DNA to estimate T cell fraction. Repertoire TCRs were annotated as SARS-CoV-2-specific by exact matching of V gene, CDR3 amino acid sequence and J gene to a known reactive TCR set. The reference SARS-CoV-2 TCR set came from MIRA and was filtered for enrichment in COVID-19-positive ImmuneCODE repertoires, removing public or cross-reactive TCRs. Using the MIRA antigens, annotated TCRs were further analysed by specific ORF or by position within an ORF. Breadth was defined as the number of annotated unique rearrangements divided by the total number of unique productive rearrangements, and depth was defined as the summed frequency of the annotated unique rearrangements. Group comparisons of TCR breadth used two-sided Wilcoxon rank-sum tests. Held by TCRdb, this immuneACCESS table contains in-frame sequences only and omits some clones. Under half of the omission traces to an unresolved V gene where checked; the cause of the rest is unknown. V and J calls and clone size are given by that table; D and trimming were obtained from the DNA. The sample table records some 480,000 clones; around 88% of these occur just once. Jointly, the top ten make up around 13% of the sample.

The treatment or condition label for this specimen denotes: around 19 received Ad26.COV2.S at low or high dose, single or two shots; about 5 received placebo; per-sample allocation not given. For vaccine and placebo recipients, repertoires were sequenced using samples collected on day 63 after the first injection. In Cohort 1b, more than 20 adults aged 18-55 years were enrolled at a single site in Boston, USA, between 29 July and 7 August 2020. Ad26.COV2.S consisted of a replication-incompetent adenovirus type 26 vector by which a prefusion-stabilized SARS-CoV-2 spike protein from the original Wuhan strain was expressed. The germline V gene (reference sequence) yields GTSNPN for CDR1 and SVGIG for CDR2. V is shortened by 0 bases, J by 4 bases, and the region joining them spans 9 bases. From its cysteine to its phenylalanine, the CDR3 spans 13 amino acids. Just CDR3 DNA is preserved here, 39 bases in frame from base 1.

Sequenced material: peripheral blood, taken in a trial of Ad26.COV2.S vaccine versus placebo. The chain couples TRBV30 to TRBJ1-2, with the D gene not clear enough to name. The clonotype originates from a person between 18 and 60 years old who received the Ad26.COV2.S COVID-19 vaccine or a placebo. The sequenced DNA is TGTGCCTGGAGTGTACAGTCAGCCTATGGCTACACCTTC. Its product reads: CAWSVQSAYGYTF.